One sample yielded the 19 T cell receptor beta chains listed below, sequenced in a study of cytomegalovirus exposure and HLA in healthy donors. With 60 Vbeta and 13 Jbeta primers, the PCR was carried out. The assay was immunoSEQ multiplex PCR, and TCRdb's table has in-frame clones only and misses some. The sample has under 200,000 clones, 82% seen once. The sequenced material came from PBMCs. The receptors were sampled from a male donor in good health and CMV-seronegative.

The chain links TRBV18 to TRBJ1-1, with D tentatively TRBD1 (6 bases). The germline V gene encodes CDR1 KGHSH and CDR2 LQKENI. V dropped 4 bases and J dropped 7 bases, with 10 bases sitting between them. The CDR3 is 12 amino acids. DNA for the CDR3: TGTGCCAGCTCACTAACAGGGCTTGAAGCTTTCTTT. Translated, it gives CASSLTGLEAFF. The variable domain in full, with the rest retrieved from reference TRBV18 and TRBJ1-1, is NAGVMQNPRHLVRRRGQEARLRCSPMKGHSHVYWYRQLPEEGLKFMVYLQKENIIDESGMPKERFSAEFPKEGPSILRIQQVVRGDSAAYFCASSLTGLEAFFGQGTRLTVV.

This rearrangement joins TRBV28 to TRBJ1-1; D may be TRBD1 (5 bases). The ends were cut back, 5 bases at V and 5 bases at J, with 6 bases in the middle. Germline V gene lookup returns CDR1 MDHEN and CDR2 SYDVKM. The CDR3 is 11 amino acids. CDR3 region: CASSRGTEAFF. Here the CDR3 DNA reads TGTGCCAGCAGTCGGGGGACTGAAGCTTTCTTT.

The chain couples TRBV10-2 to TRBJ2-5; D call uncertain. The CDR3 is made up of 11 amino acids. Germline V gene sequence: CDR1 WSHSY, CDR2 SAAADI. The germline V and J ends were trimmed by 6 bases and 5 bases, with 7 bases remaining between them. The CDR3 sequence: CASRGVETQYF. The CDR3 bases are TGCGCCAGCAGAGGAGTGGAGACCCAGTACTTC.

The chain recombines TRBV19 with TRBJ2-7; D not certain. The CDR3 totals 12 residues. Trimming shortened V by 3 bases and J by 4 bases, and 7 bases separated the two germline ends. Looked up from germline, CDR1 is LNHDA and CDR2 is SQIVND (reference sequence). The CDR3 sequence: CASSMSSYEQYF. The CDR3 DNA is TGTGCCAGTAGTATGTCGAGTTACGAGCAGTACTTC.

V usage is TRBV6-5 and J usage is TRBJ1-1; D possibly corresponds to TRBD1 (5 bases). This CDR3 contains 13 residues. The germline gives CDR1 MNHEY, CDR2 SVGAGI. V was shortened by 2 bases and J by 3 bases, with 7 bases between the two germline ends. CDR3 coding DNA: TGTGCCAGCAGTTACCGCAGGGACACTGAAGCTTTCTTT. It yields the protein CASSYRRDTEAFF.

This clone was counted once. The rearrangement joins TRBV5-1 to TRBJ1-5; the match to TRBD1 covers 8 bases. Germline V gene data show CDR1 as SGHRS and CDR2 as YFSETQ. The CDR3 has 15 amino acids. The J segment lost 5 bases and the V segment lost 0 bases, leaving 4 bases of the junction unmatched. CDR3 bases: TGCGCCAGCAGCTTGGCAGGGGGCGGAGATCAGCCCCAGCATTTT. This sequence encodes CASSLAGGGDQPQHF.

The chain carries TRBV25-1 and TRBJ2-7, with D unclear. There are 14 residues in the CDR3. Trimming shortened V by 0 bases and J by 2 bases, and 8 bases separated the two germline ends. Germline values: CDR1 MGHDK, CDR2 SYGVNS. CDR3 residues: CASSEYGRTYEQYF. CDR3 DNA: TGTGCCAGCAGTGAATATGGCAGAACCTACGAGCAGTACTTC.

The CDR3 loop is CASSPTTGGYYEQYF. The CDR3 bases are TGTGCCAGCAGCCCAACGACAGGGGGGTACTACGAGCAGTACTTC. The genes are TRBV5-5 and TRBJ2-7, with TRBD1 identical over 9 bases. The CDR3 contains 15 residues. With V trimmed by 4 bases and J by 3 bases, 8 bases remained unmatched. Germline loops: CDR1 SGHKS, CDR2 YYEKEE (reference sequence). Full variable domain (missing parts from reference TRBV5-5 and TRBJ2-7): DAGVTQSPTHLIKTRGQQVTLRCSPISGHKSVSWYQQVLGQGPQFIFQYYEKEERGRGNFPDRFSARQFPNYSSELNVNALLLGDSALYLCASSPTTGGYYEQYFGPGTRLTVT.

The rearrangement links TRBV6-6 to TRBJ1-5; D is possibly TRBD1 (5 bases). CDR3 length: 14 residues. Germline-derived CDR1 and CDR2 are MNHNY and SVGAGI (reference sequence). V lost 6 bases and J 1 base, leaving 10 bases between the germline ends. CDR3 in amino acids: CASRPTVSNQPQHF. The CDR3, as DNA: TGTGCCAGCAGACCGACAGTAAGCAATCAGCCCCAGCATTTT.

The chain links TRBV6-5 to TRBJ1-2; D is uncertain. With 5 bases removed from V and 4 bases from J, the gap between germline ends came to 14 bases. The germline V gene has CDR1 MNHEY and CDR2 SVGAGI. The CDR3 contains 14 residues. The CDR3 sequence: CASSPQQSFYGYTF. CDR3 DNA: TGTGCCAGCAGTCCCCAACAGAGTTTCTATGGCTACACCTTC.

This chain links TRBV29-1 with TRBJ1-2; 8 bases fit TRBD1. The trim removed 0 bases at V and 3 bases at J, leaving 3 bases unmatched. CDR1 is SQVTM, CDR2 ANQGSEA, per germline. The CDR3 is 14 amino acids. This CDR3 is CSVEDPDRDYGYTF. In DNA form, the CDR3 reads TGCAGCGTTGAAGACCCGGACAGGGACTATGGCTACACCTTC.

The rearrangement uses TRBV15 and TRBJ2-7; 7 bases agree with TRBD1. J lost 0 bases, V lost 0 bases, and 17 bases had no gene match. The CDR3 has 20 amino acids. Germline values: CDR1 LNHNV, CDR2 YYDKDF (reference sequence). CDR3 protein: CATSRDLPRTRQGISYEQYF. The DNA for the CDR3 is TGTGCCACCAGCAGAGATCTACCCAGAACGAGACAGGGAATCTCCTACGAGCAGTACTTC.

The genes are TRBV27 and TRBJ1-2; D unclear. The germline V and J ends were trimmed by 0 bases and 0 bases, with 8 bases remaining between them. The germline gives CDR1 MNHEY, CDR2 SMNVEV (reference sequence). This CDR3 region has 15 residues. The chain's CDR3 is CASSLSAVSNYGYTF. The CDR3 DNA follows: TGTGCCAGCAGTTTATCGGCGGTATCTAACTATGGCTACACCTTC.

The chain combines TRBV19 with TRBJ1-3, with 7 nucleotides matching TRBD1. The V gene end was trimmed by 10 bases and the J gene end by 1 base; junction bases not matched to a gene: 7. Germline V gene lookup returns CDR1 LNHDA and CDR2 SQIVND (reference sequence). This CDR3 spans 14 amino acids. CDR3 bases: TGTGCCACCGGAGACAGGGTTTCTGGAAACACCATATATTTT. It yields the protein CATGDRVSGNTIYF.

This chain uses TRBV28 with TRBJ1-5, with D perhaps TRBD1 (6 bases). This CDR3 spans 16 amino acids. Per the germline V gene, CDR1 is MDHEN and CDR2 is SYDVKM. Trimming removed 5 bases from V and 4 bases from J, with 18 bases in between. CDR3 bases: TGTGCCAGCAGTAAGACAGACCTCAGGGGAAATCAGCCCCAGCATTTT. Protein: CASSKTDLRGNQPQHF.

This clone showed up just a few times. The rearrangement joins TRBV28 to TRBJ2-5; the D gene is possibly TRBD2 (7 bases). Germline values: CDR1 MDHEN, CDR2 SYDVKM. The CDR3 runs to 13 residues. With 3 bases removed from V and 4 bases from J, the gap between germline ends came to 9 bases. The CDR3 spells CASSLGGLETQYF. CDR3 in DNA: TGTGCCAGCAGTTTGGGGGGGCTAGAGACCCAGTACTTC.

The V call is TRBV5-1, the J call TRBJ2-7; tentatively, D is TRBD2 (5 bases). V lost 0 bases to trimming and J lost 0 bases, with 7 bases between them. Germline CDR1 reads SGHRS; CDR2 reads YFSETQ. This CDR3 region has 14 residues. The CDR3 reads CASSLGTPSYEQYF. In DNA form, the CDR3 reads TGCGCCAGCAGCTTGGGGACTCCCTCCTACGAGCAGTACTTC.

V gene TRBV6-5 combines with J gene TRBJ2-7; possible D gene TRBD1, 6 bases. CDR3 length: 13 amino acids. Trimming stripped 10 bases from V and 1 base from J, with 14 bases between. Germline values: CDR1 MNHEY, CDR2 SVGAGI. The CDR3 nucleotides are TGTGCCACCTTCTCGGACAGATCCTACGAGCAGTACTTC. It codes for CATFSDRSYEQYF.

The CDR3 sequence is CASSLWGRSDEKLFF. CDR3 coding DNA: TGTGCCAGCAGTCTCTGGGGGAGGTCGGATGAAAAACTGTTTTTT. This chain joins TRBV28 and TRBJ1-4; possible D gene TRBD1, 5 bases. Germline V gene sequence: CDR1 MDHEN, CDR2 SYDVKM. The V gene lost 5 bases and the J gene lost 6 bases, with 16 bases spanning the gap. The CDR3 spans 15 residues.